This T cell receptor (beta chain) was obtained from a study of shared clonotypes between healthy human individuals. The study, taken as a whole, reports: Naive CD4 clonotype sharing across several donors was about 5%.

For this clone: Its antigen is not identified.

It was into CD45RA+ naive and CD45RA-negative memory subsets that the CD4+ cells were split. The ends were cut back, 4 bases at V and 1 base at J, with 14 bases in the middle. The CDR3 totals 16 residues. Germline V CDR1 and CDR2: SGHRS, YFSETQ. The sorted-subset replicate PCRs were given 200 ng DNA, which is 31,000 or so T cell genomes. Measured with immunoSEQ multiplex PCR; TCRdb has only the in-frame clones, and not every one. This sample has roughly 2.2 million clones, with roughly 90% found just once. The clonotype was recovered from a man between 18 and 35 years old in good health. Some clones in this sample may be carry-over from other donors' samples. The sequenced material came from naive CD4+ T cells from PBMCs. Subset denoted: CD45RA+ positively selected. The chain combines TRBV5-1 with TRBJ2-2; a weak D match, TRBD1 (5 bases). This CDR3 reads CASSRTDSQNTGELFF. For the CDR3, the DNA is TGCGCCAGCAGCCGAACTGACAGCCAGAACACCGGGGAGCTGTTTTTT.